The 14 T cell receptor beta chains reported below all come from one sample, sequenced in a study of blood T cell repertoires in COVID-19 (dated by TCRdb to about 2020). Receptor libraries were prepared by the immunoSEQ multiplex PCR assay. TCRdb retrieved this table from immuneACCESS and kept in-frame rearrangements only. Not all clones are present; in checked studies, unresolved V genes account for under half, and no reason is known for the remainder. The sample table holds under 200,000 clones, of which around 84% were seen once. The ten largest account for around 7.7% of the sample. Sequenced sample: PBMCs or T cells enriched from blood (not recorded which). Receptors originate from a man aged 45-60 years who had recovered from COVID-19.

The rearrangement links TRBV7-8 to TRBJ2-7; 7 bases are a match to TRBD2. The CDR3 runs to 16 residues. The V gene's germline CDR1 is SGHVS and CDR2 FQNEAQ. V was pared by 0 bases and J by 0 bases, with 5 bases of the junction left unmatched. CDR3 coding DNA: TGTGCCAGCAGCTTAGCGGGGGGGATGAGCTCCTACGAGCAGTACTTC. Encoded protein: CASSLAGGMSSYEQYF.

This clone has only one observation. This rearrangement joins TRBV3-1 (or the pseudogene TRBV3-2) to TRBJ2-2; 11 bases fit TRBD2. This CDR3 contains 16 residues. With 4 bases clipped from V and 1 base from J, the junction kept 2 bases outside the gene matches. Germline V CDR1 and CDR2: LGHDT, YNNKEL (reference sequence). The CDR3 is CASSLGLAGNTGELFF. The CDR3 DNA follows: TGTGCCAGCAGCCTTGGACTAGCGGGGAACACCGGGGAGCTGTTTTTT.

This clone is classed as medium-sized. The gene calls are TRBV7-9 and TRBJ2-7, with 8 bases lining up with TRBD2. The trim removed 5 bases at V and 1 base at J, leaving 7 bases unmatched. Germline lookup yields CDR1 SEHNR and CDR2 FQNEAQ (reference sequence). This CDR3 region has 15 residues. The CDR3 nucleotides are TGTGCCAGCAGCCTAGAGCGGGGGCCTTCCTACGAGCAGTACTTC. Residues: CASSLERGPSYEQYF. Based on the CDR3 plus reference TRBV7-9 and TRBJ2-7, the full variable domain is DTGVSQNPRHKITKRGQNVTFRCDPISEHNRLYWYRQTLGQGPEFLTYFQNEAQLEKSRLLSDRFSAERPKGSFSTLEIQRTEQGDSAMYLCASSLERGPSYEQYFGPGTRLTVT.

The gene calls are TRBV30 and TRBJ1-3; D is uncertain. V was trimmed by 0 bases and J by 3 bases, leaving 3 bases between them. The germline gives CDR1 GTSNPN, CDR2 SVGIG (reference sequence). The CDR3 sequence is 12 residues long. CDR3 nucleotide sequence: TGTGCCTGGAGTGTTAATGGAAACACCATATATTTT. Protein product: CAWSVNGNTIYF.

The gene calls are TRBV9 and TRBJ1-2; TRBD1 matches at 11 bases. V lost 4 bases, J lost 4 bases, and 12 bases stayed unmatched. Germline loops: CDR1 SGDLS, CDR2 YYNGEE. The length of the CDR3 is 17 residues. This CDR3 is CASSRWTGGPIGYGYTF. CDR3 DNA: TGTGCCAGCAGCCGCTGGACAGGGGGCCCCATAGGCTATGGCTACACCTTC.

The gene calls are TRBV6-5 and TRBJ2-3; possibly TRBD2 for D (7 bases). This CDR3 contains 15 residues. Germline CDR1 reads MNHEY; CDR2 reads SVGAGI. The ends were cut back, 6 bases at V and 1 base at J, with 14 bases in the middle. The CDR3 DNA follows: TGTGCCAGCAGCGCCGTGGGGGGGCGCACAGATACGCAGTATTTT. Translating gives CASSAVGGRTDTQYF.

V usage is TRBV6-5 and J usage is TRBJ2-7; TRBD1 is a possible D gene (5 bases). The germline V gene has CDR1 MNHEY and CDR2 SVGAGI. Trimming took off 5 bases at V and 3 bases at J, with 11 bases between the two ends. The CDR3 runs to 13 residues. CDR3 amino acids: CASSLLTVYEQYF. CDR3 coding DNA: TGTGCCAGCAGTCTCTTGACAGTCTACGAGCAGTACTTC.

The chain combines TRBV5-1 with TRBJ1-1; D remains unclear. The CDR3 is 13 amino acids. Germline V gives CDR1 SGHRS, CDR2 YFSETQ. The germline V and J ends were trimmed by 4 bases and 0 bases, with 7 bases remaining between them. The CDR3 protein is CASSRSMNTEAFF. CDR3 nucleotide sequence: TGCGCCAGCAGCCGATCTATGAACACTGAAGCTTTCTTT. Based on the CDR3 plus reference TRBV5-1 and TRBJ1-1, the full variable domain is KAGVTQTPRYLIKTRGQQVTLSCSPISGHRSVSWYQQTPGQGLQFLFEYFSETQRNKGNFPGRFSGRQFSNSRSEMNVSTLELGDSALYLCASSRSMNTEAFFGQGTRLTVV.

This sequence joins TRBV6-5 and TRBJ1-5; tentatively, D is TRBD1 (5 bases). Germline-derived CDR1 and CDR2 are MNHEY and SVGAGI. The CDR3 loop spans 15 amino acids. Trimming cost V 0 bases and J 4 bases, with 10 bases left between them. The CDR3 nucleotides are TGTGCCAGCAGTTACTCAGCCCAGGGAAATCAGCCCCAGCATTTT. Translated: CASSYSAQGNQPQHF.

The CDR3 reads CASSSGSQQETQYF. DNA of the CDR3: TGTGCCAGTAGTAGCGGTAGCCAACAAGAGACCCAGTACTTC. The chain couples TRBV19 to TRBJ2-5; no reliable D call. CDR1 and CDR2 (germline): LNHDA, SQIVND (reference sequence). The CDR3 sequence is 14 residues long. V gave up 4 bases and J gave up 2 bases, with 11 bases separating them. Full variable domain (rest looked up from reference TRBV19 and TRBJ2-5): DGGITQSPKYLFRKEGQNVTLSCEQNLNHDAMYWYRQDPGQGLRLIYYSQIVNDFQKGDIAEGYSVSREKKESFPLTVTSAQKNPTAFYLCASSSGSQQETQYFGPGTRLLVL.

This clone was seen once. J is TRBJ1-2 and V is TRBV7-2; 7 bases are a match to TRBD1. The CDR3 sequence is 14 residues long. The junction had 2 bases not matched to a gene; V was cut back by 0 bases and J by 4 bases. Germline CDR1 and CDR2: SGHTA and FQGNSA. CDR3 bases: TGTGCCAGCAGCTTAGCGGGACAGCTCTATGGCTACACCTTC. Translation gives CASSLAGQLYGYTF.

The V gene is TRBV20-1, the J gene TRBJ2-7, with D perhaps matching TRBD1 (5 bases). In germline, CDR1 is DFQATT, CDR2 SNEGSKA (reference sequence). V lost 3 bases to trimming and J lost 0 bases, with 12 bases between them. The CDR3 has 14 residues. In DNA, the CDR3 is TGCAGTGCTAGTTTCAGGGATAGCTCCTACGAGCAGTACTTC. It is translated as CSASFRDSSYEQYF.

This clone was detected a few times. The chain couples TRBV5-1 to TRBJ2-5; 7 bases are a match to TRBD2. This CDR3 is 17 amino acids long. Losses at the gene ends were 0 bases for V and 5 bases for J; bases not matched to a gene: 13. Germline CDR1 reads SGHRS; CDR2 reads YFSETQ. CDR3 in amino acids: CASSLAPSGRGQETQYF. For the CDR3, the DNA is TGCGCCAGCAGCTTGGCCCCTAGCGGCCGGGGTCAGGAGACCCAGTACTTC. Based on the CDR3 plus reference TRBV5-1 and TRBJ2-5, the full variable domain is KAGVTQTPRYLIKTRGQQVTLSCSPISGHRSVSWYQQTPGQGLQFLFEYFSETQRNKGNFPGRFSGRQFSNSRSEMNVSTLELGDSALYLCASSLAPSGRGQETQYFGPGTRLLVL.

J is TRBJ1-2 and V is TRBV11-3; D uncertain. The germline CDR1 and CDR2 sequences are SGHNT and YENEEA. The CDR3 extends over 15 amino acids. Trimming shortened V by 5 bases and J by 6 bases, and 19 bases separated the two germline ends. CDR3 residues: CASSLYASGQDGYTF. CDR3 nucleotide sequence: TGTGCCAGCAGCCTATATGCGTCAGGTCAGGATGGCTACACCTTC.